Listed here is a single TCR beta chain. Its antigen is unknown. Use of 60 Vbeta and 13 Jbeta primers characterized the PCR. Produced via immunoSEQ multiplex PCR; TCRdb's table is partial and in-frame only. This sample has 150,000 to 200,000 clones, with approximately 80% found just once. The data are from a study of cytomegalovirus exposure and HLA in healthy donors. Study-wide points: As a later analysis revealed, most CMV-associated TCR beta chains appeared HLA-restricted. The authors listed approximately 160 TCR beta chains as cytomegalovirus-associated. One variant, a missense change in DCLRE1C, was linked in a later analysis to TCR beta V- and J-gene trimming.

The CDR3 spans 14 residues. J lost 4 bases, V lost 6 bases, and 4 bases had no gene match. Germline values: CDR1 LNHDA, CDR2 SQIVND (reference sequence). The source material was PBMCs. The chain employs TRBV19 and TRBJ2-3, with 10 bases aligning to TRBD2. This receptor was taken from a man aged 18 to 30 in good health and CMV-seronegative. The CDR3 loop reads CASSLAGVADTQYF. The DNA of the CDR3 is TGTGCCAGTAGCCTAGCGGGAGTAGCAGATACGCAGTATTTT.